A single sample is the source of the 29 T cell receptor beta chains below, sequenced in a study of immune evolution from preneoplasia to lung adenocarcinoma. Data came from immunoSEQ multiplex PCR; TCRdb stores just in-frame clones and leaves some out. The sample comprises roughly 13,000 clones, 75% to 85% of which are singletons, and roughly 4.4% rests with the top ten. The sample comprised FFPE minimally invasive lung adenocarcinoma tissue. Receptors were obtained from a person aged 70 to 80 with lung adenocarcinoma.

This chain joins TRBV10-3 and TRBJ1-1; D remains ambiguous. The CDR3 consists of 13 residues. The germline gives CDR1 ENHRY, CDR2 SYGVKD. The V gene lost 6 bases and the J gene lost 0 bases, with 8 bases spanning the gap. The CDR3 reads CAIRVQLNTEAFF. The CDR3 nucleotides read TGTGCCATCAGGGTTCAGCTGAACACTGAAGCTTTCTTT.

V gene TRBV7-8 combines with J gene TRBJ1-2; no clear D gene. Per the germline V gene, CDR1 is SGHVS and CDR2 is FQNEAQ. V gave up 1 base and J gave up 6 bases, with 18 bases separating them. This CDR3 spans 16 amino acids. CDR3 protein: CASSLDAAERLDGYTF. CDR3 DNA: TGTGCCAGCAGCTTAGACGCGGCAGAGCGGTTGGATGGCTACACCTTC.

This chain joins TRBV2 and TRBJ2-3, with TRBD1 as a possible D gene (6 bases). Trimming stripped 2 bases from V and 3 bases from J, with 9 bases between. This CDR3 region has 14 residues. Germline V gene sequence: CDR1 SNHLY, CDR2 FYNNEI. Here the CDR3 reads CASSERGNTDTQYF. The CDR3 nucleotides read TGTGCCAGCAGTGAAAGGGGGAATACAGATACGCAGTATTTT.

The chain carries TRBV19 and TRBJ2-2; no reliable D call. Germline CDR1 reads LNHDA; CDR2 reads SQIVND (reference sequence). The CDR3 spans 13 residues. V shed 4 bases and J shed 7 bases, with 10 bases lying between them. CDR3: CASSNDLGGELFF. The CDR3 DNA follows: TGTGCCAGTAGTAACGACTTGGGCGGGGAGCTGTTTTTT.

As for this clone: One junction end does not reproduce the germline sequence, and a read error may be involved. The V call is TRBV2, the J call TRBJ1-1; weak D call: TRBD1 (5 bases). Germline loops: CDR1 SNHLY, CDR2 FYNNEI. The length of the CDR3 is 12 residues. The CDR3 protein is CASTEWGTEAFF. CDR3 nucleotides: TGTGCCAGCACTGAATGGGGGACTGAAGCTTTCTTT. The full variable domain, completed using reference TRBV2 and TRBJ1-1, is EPEVTQTPSHQVTQMGQEVILRCVPISNHLYFYWYRQILGQKVEFLVSFYNNEISEKSEIFDDQFSVERPDGSNFTLKIRSTKLEDSAMYFCASTEWGTEAFFGQGTRLTVV.

The chain has TRBV6-4 and TRBJ2-5; 9 bases fit TRBD2. With 5 bases clipped from V and 7 bases from J, the junction kept 8 bases outside the gene matches. From germline, CDR1 is MRHNA and CDR2 SNTAGT. CDR3 length: 14 amino acids. This CDR3 reads CASSQAGGSGTQYF. In DNA, the CDR3 is TGTGCCAGCAGTCAGGCGGGGGGGTCCGGGACCCAGTACTTC.

The chain uses TRBV28 and TRBJ1-1, with D maybe TRBD1 (5 bases). This CDR3 has 15 amino acids. With 5 bases removed from V and 0 bases from J, the gap between germline ends came to 13 bases. Per the germline V gene, CDR1 is MDHEN and CDR2 is SYDVKM. CDR3 nucleotides: TGTGCCAGCAGTCACAGACAGAGCATGAACACTGAAGCTTTCTTT. Its protein is CASSHRQSMNTEAFF.

This rearrangement joins TRBV6-1 to TRBJ1-1, with D uncertain. Germline V gene lookup returns CDR1 MNHNS and CDR2 SASEGT. V shed 8 bases and J shed 0 bases, with 7 bases lying between them. CDR3 length: 12 amino acids. The DNA of the CDR3 is TGTGCCAGCTTCAGTATGAACACTGAAGCTTTCTTT. This codes for CASFSMNTEAFF.

This clone showed up just a few times. This rearrangement joins TRBV30 to TRBJ1-4, with 9 bases aligning to TRBD1. J lost 4 bases, V lost 4 bases, and 7 bases had no gene match. The CDR3 has 15 amino acids. Germline lookup yields CDR1 GTSNPN and CDR2 SVGIG (reference sequence). CDR3 sequence: CAWNPQGAINEKLFF. CDR3 nucleotides: TGTGCCTGGAATCCACAGGGGGCTATTAATGAAAAACTGTTTTTT.

The chain couples TRBV15 to TRBJ2-7, with a weak D call TRBD2 (6 bases). The V and J ends lost 1 base and 5 bases respectively, with 15 bases between them. Germline loops: CDR1 LNHNV, CDR2 YYDKDF (reference sequence). There are 15 residues in the CDR3. The CDR3: CATSRGGVGDHEQYF. CDR3 in DNA: TGTGCCACCAGCAGAGGGGGGGTGGGGGACCACGAGCAGTACTTC.

The V gene is TRBV5-4, the J gene TRBJ1-1, with D possibly being TRBD1 (6 bases). Trimming removed 3 bases from V and 5 bases from J, with 17 bases in between. Germline V gene sequence: CDR1 SGHNT, CDR2 YYREEE (reference sequence). The CDR3 contains 15 residues. CDR3 in DNA: TGTGCCAGCAGCTATGGGGCAGGGGCTCGGACTGAAGCTTTCTTT. This sequence encodes CASSYGAGARTEAFF. Supplemented by reference TRBV5-4 and TRBJ1-1, the full variable domain reads ETGVTQSPTHLIKTRGQQVTLRCSSQSGHNTVSWYQQALGQGPQFIFQYYREEENGRGNFPPRFSGLQFPNYSSELNVNALELDDSALYLCASSYGAGARTEAFFGQGTRLTVV.

V and J are TRBV28 and TRBJ2-1; TRBD1 aligns across 7 bases. With 1 base clipped from V and 9 bases from J, the junction kept 6 bases outside the gene matches. The CDR3 covers 14 residues. Per the germline V gene, CDR1 is MDHEN and CDR2 is SYDVKM. The CDR3 region has the DNA TGTGCCAGCAGTTTATTTCACAGGGACAGTGAGCAGTTCTTC. Translated: CASSLFHRDSEQFF.

The chain carries TRBV11-3 and TRBJ2-2; D unresolved. This CDR3 region has 14 residues. CDR1 is SGHNT and CDR2 is YENEEA in the germline V gene. V lost 5 bases to trimming and J lost 1 base, with 8 bases between them. As DNA, the CDR3 is TGTGCCAGCAGCAGATCAGGGAACACCGGGGAGCTGTTTTTT. Translating it yields CASSRSGNTGELFF.

The chain links TRBV28 to TRBJ1-2; the D gene is possibly TRBD1 (5 bases). V was clipped by 4 bases and J by 5 bases, with 5 bases between them. CDR1 is MDHEN, CDR2 SYDVKM, per germline. The CDR3 sequence is 11 residues long. The chain's CDR3 is CASSWGYGYTF. The CDR3 DNA is TGTGCCAGCAGTTGGGGGTATGGCTACACCTTC.

DNA for the CDR3: TGTGCCAGCAGCCCGATAGACATCTCTAACTATGGCTACACCTTC. This translates into CASSPIDISNYGYTF. The V and J genes are TRBV5-6 and TRBJ1-2; the D is unclear. The CDR3 length is 15 residues. Per the germline V gene, CDR1 is SGHDT and CDR2 is YYEEEE. The V end was cut by 4 bases, the J end by 0 bases, with 13 bases between.

The rearrangement links TRBV29-1 to TRBJ1-1; 7 bases match TRBD1. Trimming at V came to 6 bases and at J to 7 bases, leaving 2 bases not matched to a gene. CDR1 is SQVTM, CDR2 ANQGSEA, per germline. The length of the CDR3 is 10 residues. The CDR3 DNA is TGCAGCGTCCGGGACAGTGAAGCTTTCTTT. This gives the protein CSVRDSEAFF.

The chain uses TRBV27 and TRBJ2-7; no definite D call. This CDR3 has 14 residues. V shed 3 bases and J shed 0 bases, with 9 bases lying between them. Germline-derived CDR1 and CDR2 are MNHEY and SMNVEV (reference sequence). The chain's CDR3 is CASSFADVSYEQYF. The CDR3 nucleotides read TGTGCCAGCAGTTTCGCCGACGTCTCCTACGAGCAGTACTTC.

The chain carries TRBV25-1 and TRBJ1-6; D call uncertain. The CDR3 contains 13 residues. The V end was cut by 5 bases, the J end by 7 bases, with 9 bases between. Looked up from germline, CDR1 is MGHDK and CDR2 is SYGVNS. The CDR3 spells CASSRTENSPLHF. CDR3 nucleotides: TGTGCCAGCAGTCGGACGGAAAATTCACCCCTCCACTTT.

This clone was seen only a few times. This chain links TRBV4-1 with TRBJ1-2; D may be TRBD1 (6 bases). The CDR3 is 13 amino acids. Germline V gene lookup returns CDR1 MGHRA and CDR2 YSYEKL. With 4 bases removed from V and 10 bases from J, the gap between germline ends came to 16 bases. CDR3 sequence reads: CASSLIEQGFYTF. The CDR3 DNA reads TGCGCCAGCAGCCTCATCGAACAGGGTTTCTACACCTTC.

In nucleotides, the CDR3 is TGTGCCAGCAGTTACCCCGAGCAGAACACCGGGGAGCTGTTTTTT. It encodes CASSYPEQNTGELFF. The rearrangement joins TRBV6-6 to TRBJ2-2; the D is unclear. The CDR3 is 15 residues long. Germline loops: CDR1 MNHNY, CDR2 SVGAGI (reference sequence). Trimming stripped 2 bases from V and 1 base from J, with 8 bases between.

The gene calls are TRBV25-1 and TRBJ2-1; TRBD2 matches at 9 bases. From germline, CDR1 is MGHDK and CDR2 SYGVNS. This CDR3 spans 13 amino acids. Trimming took 7 bases from V and 12 from J; bases not matched to a gene: 10. For the CDR3, the DNA is TGTGCCAGCACTCGGACTAGCGATTCGGGGCAGTTCTTC. Translation gives CASTRTSDSGQFF.

The chain is built from TRBV6-1 and TRBJ1-3; D is undetermined. The V gene's germline CDR1 is MNHNS and CDR2 SASEGT. Trimming shortened V by 8 bases and J by 0 bases, and 11 bases separated the two germline ends. This CDR3 contains 14 residues. CDR3 region: CASVRTVSGNTIYF. The CDR3 bases are TGTGCCAGCGTACGGACTGTCTCTGGAAACACCATATATTTT.

This clone occurred a few times. This chain joins TRBV6-6 and TRBJ1-5; possibly TRBD1 for D (6 bases). This CDR3 has 16 amino acids. Germline assignment: CDR1 MNHNY and CDR2 SVGAGI (reference sequence). Trimming cost V 6 bases and J 3 bases, with 18 bases left between them. CDR3 residues: CASSQGQGTNNQPQHF. Here the CDR3 DNA reads TGTGCCAGCAGCCAGGGGCAGGGAACTAACAATCAGCCCCAGCATTTT.

The rearrangement joins TRBV27 to TRBJ1-4, with 7 bases identical to TRBD1. There are 15 residues in the CDR3. The trim removed 6 bases at V and 2 bases at J, leaving 6 bases unmatched. The V gene's germline CDR1 is MNHEY and CDR2 SMNVEV (reference sequence). Written as DNA, the CDR3 is TGTGCCAGCAGCAAACAGGGGCGCACTAATGAAAAACTGTTTTTT. Translating it yields CASSKQGRTNEKLFF.

This clone was seen once. J is TRBJ2-5 and V is TRBV15, with a tentative D call TRBD1 (5 bases). V dropped 3 bases and J dropped 1 base, with 12 bases sitting between them. This CDR3 has 15 residues. Germline V gives CDR1 LNHNV, CDR2 YYDKDF (reference sequence). CDR3 bases: TGTGCCACCAGCAGTCAGCAGGGTAGCCAAGAGACCCAGTACTTC. Translating it yields CATSSQQGSQETQYF.

The chain employs TRBV7-2 and TRBJ1-6; D is uncertain. V lost 7 bases, J lost 1 base, and 11 bases lay in between. Germline V lookup: CDR1 SGHTA, CDR2 FQGNSA. This CDR3 is 15 amino acids long. The DNA for the CDR3 is TGTGCCAGCACCTCTGGAGGGTCCTATAATTCACCCCTCCACTTT. It translates to CASTSGGSYNSPLHF.

The chain carries TRBV7-3 and TRBJ2-2; TRBD2 aligns across 9 bases. The CDR3 sequence is 15 residues long. V was pared by 5 bases and J by 0 bases, with 1 base of the junction left unmatched. Per the germline V gene, CDR1 is SGHTA and CDR2 is FQGTGA. CDR3 sequence (DNA): TGTGCCAGCAGCAGGACTAGCGCGAACACCGGGGAGCTGTTTTTT. Translating it yields CASSRTSANTGELFF.

The gene calls are TRBV7-8 and TRBJ1-1; 8 nucleotides agree with TRBD1. V gave up 5 bases and J gave up 4 bases; unmatched junction bases: 9. There are 15 residues in the CDR3. The germline gives CDR1 SGHVS, CDR2 FQNEAQ. CDR3 region: CASSVDRGRGTEAFF. CDR3 bases: TGTGCCAGCAGCGTAGACAGGGGCAGGGGCACTGAAGCTTTCTTT.

The sample holds a few counts of this clone. The chain links TRBV7-6 to TRBJ2-1; 13 bases fit TRBD2. CDR3 length: 16 residues. Germline assignment: CDR1 SGHVS and CDR2 FNYEAQ. The ends lost 5 bases at V and 2 bases at J; junction bases unmatched: 3. In DNA, the CDR3 is TGTGCCAGCAGCAGGACTAGCGGGGGCACCTACAATGAGCAGTTCTTC. It is translated as CASSRTSGGTYNEQFF.